This section outlines one T cell receptor (beta chain) sequence together with its context. It lacks a known antigen. Base quality data are lacking; no much larger clone is found one base away. The data are from a study of blood T cell repertoires in COVID-19 (TCRdb year 2020). Notes on the research overall: Samples from collaborators originated in the United States, Italy and Spain and spanned both the acute and convalescent phases of COVID-19. The prospective study material was composed of cDNA or gDNA derived from T cells, B-cell-depleted T cells, or PBMCs. Deeply sampled blood TCRbeta repertoires from subjects exposed to, actively infected with, or recovered from COVID-19 were included in the dataset. The repertoires were released in a freely available public database intended as a resource for research on the immune response to SARS-CoV-2. The samples were drawn from the first 160 participants of the ongoing ImmuneRACE study and from 1,254 subjects provided by 6 global collaborators. Nearly every sample came with metadata listing a de-identified subject ID, COVID-19 status, age in years and sex. Where HLA class I and class II types were available, the types were taken from metadata supplied by the sample provider, not from assay-based typing.

The investigation overall reported the following: The amount of clinical and demographic metadata varied by source and participant and was provided uncurated.

Clipping removes 9 bases from V and 1 base from J, with 7 as the unmatched junction base count. Inclusive of the bounding cysteine and phenylalanine, the CDR3 is 14 residues long. Only the CDR3 DNA is retained, 42 bases long and in frame from the first base. CDR1 and CDR2 are read off the germline V gene as LGHNT and FRNRAP. Collaborating institutions collected whole blood in K2EDTA tubes following their own protocols. Collaborator samples were shipped for TCRbeta analysis as frozen whole blood, isolated PBMCs, or DNA extracted from either sample type. The immunoSEQ Assay, a bias-controlled multiplex PCR, was used to amplify TCRbeta CDR3 regions from genomic DNA. From the authors' description of their analysis: Within the assay, amplification of reference gene primers was used to estimate how many nucleated cells each sample contained. Sequence reads were collapsed and filtered to measure the absolute abundance of every unique TCRbeta CDR3 rearrangement. For each sample, productive Simpson clonality was calculated by taking the square root of Simpson's diversity index across productive rearrangements. Sourced from immuneACCESS, this table was stored by TCRdb with only in-frame sequences that have V and J called. A share of the clones is absent; for the studies checked, an unresolved V gene accounts for under half, and the remainder has no known explanation. The V and J calls and the clone size are those of that table, but D and trimming were determined from the DNA. This sample lists about 150,000 clones; about four fifths were detected once. The leading ten clones occupy 3% to 4.5% of the sample.

This TCR came from a woman aged 80 or over with acute or convalescent COVID-19. Sequencing was performed on peripheral blood. The V gene is TRBV12-5 and the J gene is TRBJ1-1; 8 bases in the middle match TRBD1. The CDR3 here reads CASERQGRNTEAFF. Read as DNA, the sequence is TGTGCTAGCGAGCGACAGGGGCGGAACACTGAAGCTTTCTTT.